Presented here are 21 T cell receptor beta chains from one specimen sequenced in a study of response to subunit inactivated influenza vaccine. TCRdb used MiXCR to reprocess the RT-PCR reads, holding one entry per CDR3 protein. This table has some 520,000 distinct CDR3 sequences, 16% appearing once. The sequencing used CD4+ T cells sorted from PBMCs, collected less than 30 months after vaccination. These receptors originate from a man aged 50 to 69 who received an inactivated influenza vaccine.

The chain recombines TRBV30 with TRBJ2-7; tentatively, D is TRBD2 (6 bases). CDR1 GTSNPN and CDR2 SVGIG come from the germline V gene (reference sequence). V was cut by 0 bases and J by 5 bases, with 8 bases left in between. The CDR3 length is 12 residues. The CDR3 region is CAWSVAGNEQYF. The CDR3 DNA follows: TGTGCCTGGAGTGTTGCGGGGAACGAGCAGTACTTC. The whole variable domain, remainder taken from reference TRBV30 and TRBJ2-7, is SQTIHQWPATLVQPVGSPLSLECTVEGTSNPNLYWYRQAAGRGLQLLFYSVGIGQISSEVPQNLSASRPQDRQFILSSKKLLLSDSGFYLCAWSVAGNEQYFGPGTRLTVT.

A few counts support this clonotype. V is TRBV15 and J is TRBJ2-1, with TRBD2 identical over 9 bases. The CDR3 has 17 residues. V lost 1 base and J lost 5; bases outside the gene matches: 9. In germline, CDR1 is LNHNV, CDR2 YYDKDF (reference sequence). The CDR3 DNA is TGTGCCACCAGCAGAGGTTTGGCGGGGGGGCATAACAATGAGCAGTTCTTC. It translates to CATSRGLAGGHNNEQFF.

This clonotype was seen ten or more times. The chain uses TRBV29-1 and TRBJ2-4; D unclear. V was cut by 7 bases and J by 2 bases, with 15 bases left in between. The CDR3 is 14 residues long. CDR1 and CDR2 from the germline V gene are SQVTM and ANQGSEA. CDR3 sequence: CSASVEFPKNIQYF. CDR3 DNA sequence: TGCAGCGCCTCCGTGGAGTTCCCCAAAAACATTCAGTACTTC. Complete variable domain (other parts from reference TRBV29-1 and TRBJ2-4): SAVISQKPSRDICQRGTSLTIQCQVDSQVTMMFWYRQQPGQSLTLIATANQGSEATYESGFVIDKFPISRPNLTFSTLTVSNMSPEDSSIYLCSASVEFPKNIQYFGAGTRLSVL.

This clonotype was recorded a few times. This chain links TRBV20-1 with TRBJ2-2, with 9 bases identical to TRBD1. V dropped 5 bases and J dropped 4; count of bases not matched to a gene: 5. The CDR3 consists of 14 residues. Germline CDR1 DFQATT, CDR2 SNEGSKA (reference sequence). The CDR3 region is CSAWDREGTGELFF. For the CDR3, the DNA is TGCAGTGCTTGGGACAGGGAGGGCACCGGGGAGCTGTTTTTT.

This clonotype has only a few counts. The chain carries TRBV3-1 and TRBJ1-4, with no clear D. This CDR3 contains 15 residues. Germline loops: CDR1 LGHDT, CDR2 YNNKEL (reference sequence). V dropped 2 bases and J dropped 7 bases, with 14 bases sitting between them. The CDR3 protein is CASSQPGLRGEKLFF. The CDR3 coding sequence is TGTGCCAGCAGCCAACCTGGACTGCGAGGTGAAAAACTGTTTTTT.

The chain joins TRBV7-9 to TRBJ2-2; D not resolved. V was clipped by 3 bases and J by 6 bases, with 8 bases between them. This CDR3 contains 13 residues. Germline CDR1 and CDR2: SEHNR and FQNEAQ (reference sequence). Here the CDR3 DNA reads TGTGCCAGCAGCTTCGTCCCGCCCGGGGAGCTGTTTTTT. It yields the protein CASSFVPPGELFF.

This clonotype was seen only a few times. The chain joins TRBV7-2 to TRBJ2-1; 8 nucleotides match TRBD1. The CDR3 consists of 15 residues. V was clipped by 2 bases and J by 3 bases; unmatched bases: 3. Per the germline V gene, CDR1 is SGHTA and CDR2 is FQGNSA. The CDR3 region is CASSLSRGLYNEQFF. The CDR3 region has the DNA TGTGCCAGCAGCTTAAGCAGGGGGCTCTACAATGAGCAGTTCTTC.

The table lists this clonotype with a few counts. This chain joins TRBV12-3 or TRBV12-4 and TRBJ2-1, with D possibly being TRBD1 or TRBD2 (5 bases each). Between the trimmed V and J ends, which lost 3 bases and 5 bases, there was a span of 8 bases. CDR3 length: 13 residues. The chain's CDR3 is CASSFQGDNEQFF. The CDR3 nucleotides read TGTGCCAGCAGTTTCCAGGGAGACAATGAGCAGTTCTTC.

This clonotype was detected many times. The chain couples TRBV29-1 to TRBJ2-3; a possible D gene is TRBD2 (5 bases). This CDR3 comprises 15 residues. The V end was cut by 4 bases, the J end by 1 base, with 15 bases between. Germline V gene data show CDR1 as SQVTM and CDR2 as ANQGSEA. The CDR3 loop is CSVGTGFLGTDTQYF. For the CDR3, the DNA is TGCAGCGTTGGGACGGGGTTTCTGGGCACAGATACGCAGTATTTT.

As concerns this clonotype: The junction departs from germline at one end; a sequencing error may be responsible. The chain is built from TRBV10-3 and TRBJ1-2; D gene ambiguous. CDR1 is ENHRY, CDR2 SYGVKD, per germline. This CDR3 has 15 residues. The CDR3 DNA reads TGTGCCATCAGTGAGTCTGGGGTCGCTTCCTATGGCTACAACTTC. Residues: CAISESGVASYGYNF.

This clonotype has just a few counts. Relative to the germline gene, one junction end is altered; a read error may explain this. The J gene is TRBJ2-1, the V gene TRBV11-2; 10 bases line up with TRBD2. Germline CDR1 SGHAT, CDR2 FQNNGV. The CDR3 runs 16 residues. The CDR3 sequence: CASSLAGGVSYNEQFF. The CDR3 DNA is TGTGCCAGCAGTTTAGCGGGAGGCGTCTCCTACAATGAGCAGTTCTTC.

The gene calls are TRBV4-2 and TRBJ1-3; D is possibly TRBD1 (5 bases). V gave up 0 bases and J gave up 4 bases, with 7 bases separating them. The CDR3 totals 14 residues. From germline, CDR1 is LGHNA and CDR2 YNFKEQ. As DNA, the CDR3 is TGTGCCAGCAGCCAAGAGCGGGGCGGAAACACCATATATTTT. It encodes CASSQERGGNTIYF.

The rearrangement uses TRBV30 and TRBJ2-3, with D possibly being TRBD1 (6 bases). The V gene lost 4 bases and the J gene lost 0 bases, with 14 bases spanning the gap. This CDR3 comprises 15 residues. Germline V gene data show CDR1 as GTSNPN and CDR2 as SVGIG (reference sequence). Here the CDR3 reads CAWTRGSRSTDTQYF. In DNA, the CDR3 is TGTGCCTGGACGAGGGGGAGTCGAAGCACAGATACGCAGTATTTT.

The table lists this clonotype with a few counts. The CDR3 loop is CSAHTSGNTDTQYF. The CDR3 region has the DNA TGCAGTGCCCATACTAGCGGAAACACAGATACGCAGTATTTT. This sequence joins TRBV20-1 and TRBJ2-3; 8 nucleotides line up with TRBD2. From germline, CDR1 is DFQATT and CDR2 SNEGSKA (reference sequence). V shed 6 bases and J 2 bases; nucleotides not matched to a gene: 7. The length of the CDR3 is 14 residues.

CDR3 loop: CASSLNGPVEQYF. In nucleotides, the CDR3 is TGTGCCAGCAGCTTGAATGGGCCAGTCGAGCAGTACTTC. This chain joins TRBV5-4 and TRBJ2-7; D is ambiguous. Germline assignment: CDR1 SGHNT and CDR2 YYREEE (reference sequence). This CDR3 has 13 amino acids. V was shortened by 1 base and J by 6 bases, with 11 bases between the two germline ends.

At least ten counts were recorded for this clonotype. The chain couples TRBV10-3 to TRBJ2-7, with 15 bases aligning to TRBD2. Germline assignment: CDR1 ENHRY and CDR2 SYGVKD. The CDR3 is made up of 16 amino acids. After removal of 8 bases from V and 1 base from J, the junction contained 6 bases not matched to a gene. DNA of the CDR3: TGTGCCATCGGGACTAGCGGGAGGTCGGGTTCCTACGAGCAGTACTTC. It is translated as CAIGTSGRSGSYEQYF.

This clonotype turned up a few times. The V gene is TRBV20-1, the J gene TRBJ2-3; D not resolved. The CDR3 totals 13 residues. Germline V gene lookup returns CDR1 DFQATT and CDR2 SNEGSKA (reference sequence). V lost 5 bases, J lost 1 base, and 10 bases lay in between. The CDR3 protein is CSALSWGTDTQYF. CDR3 DNA: TGCAGTGCTCTTAGCTGGGGCACAGATACGCAGTATTTT.

The chain links TRBV21-1 to TRBJ1-2. TRBV21-1 is deemed a pseudogene. The CDR3 totals 15 residues. CDR3 in DNA: TGTGCCAGCAGCAACGGGGCCCGGTTCCCTTTTGGCTACACCTTC. This translates into CASSNGARFPFGYTF.

The V gene is TRBV4-3, the J gene TRBJ2-7, with D perhaps matching TRBD1 (6 bases). V was trimmed by 1 base and J by 2 bases, leaving 15 bases between them. CDR3 length: 16 residues. The germline V gene encodes CDR1 LGHNA and CDR2 YSLEER. CDR3 amino acids: CASSQGYARGTYEQYF. The CDR3, as DNA: TGCGCCAGCAGCCAAGGTTATGCCAGGGGTACCTACGAGCAGTACTTC.

This clonotype was seen ten or more times. The chain recombines TRBV2 with TRBJ2-7; 10 positions agree with TRBD1. CDR3 size: 13 residues. The V segment lost 7 bases and the J segment 4 bases; nucleotides outside the gene matches: 4. Germline V lookup: CDR1 SNHLY, CDR2 FYNNEI. In DNA form, the CDR3 reads TGTGCCAGCACTCCGGACAGGGGGTACGAGCAGTACTTC. Translating it yields CASTPDRGYEQYF.

This clonotype occurred a few times. J is TRBJ1-2 and V is TRBV4-3; D perhaps matches TRBD1 (6 bases). The germline CDR1 and CDR2 sequences are LGHNA and YSLEER. The CDR3 is 14 residues long. V was pared by 4 bases and J by 2 bases, with 11 bases between. The CDR3 coding sequence is TGCGCCAGCAGCCCGAGGACAGACAACTATGGCTACACCTTC. Translation: CASSPRTDNYGYTF.